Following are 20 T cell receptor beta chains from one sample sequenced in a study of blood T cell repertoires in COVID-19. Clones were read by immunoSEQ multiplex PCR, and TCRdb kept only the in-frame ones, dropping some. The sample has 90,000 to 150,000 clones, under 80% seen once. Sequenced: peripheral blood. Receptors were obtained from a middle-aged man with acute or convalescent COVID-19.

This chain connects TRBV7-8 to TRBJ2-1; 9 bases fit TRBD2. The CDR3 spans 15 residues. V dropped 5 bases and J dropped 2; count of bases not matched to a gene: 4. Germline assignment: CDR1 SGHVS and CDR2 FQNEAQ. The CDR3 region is CASSPSGVAYNEQFF. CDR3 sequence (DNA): TGTGCCAGCAGCCCTAGCGGGGTAGCCTACAATGAGCAGTTCTTC.

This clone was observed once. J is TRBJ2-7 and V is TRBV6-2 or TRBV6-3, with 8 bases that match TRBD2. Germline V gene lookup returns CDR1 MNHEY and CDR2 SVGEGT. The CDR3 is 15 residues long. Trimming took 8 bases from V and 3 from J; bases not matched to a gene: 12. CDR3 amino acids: CASRPIGSGSYEQYF. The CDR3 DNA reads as TGTGCCAGCCGCCCCATTGGAAGCGGGAGCTACGAGCAGTACTTC.

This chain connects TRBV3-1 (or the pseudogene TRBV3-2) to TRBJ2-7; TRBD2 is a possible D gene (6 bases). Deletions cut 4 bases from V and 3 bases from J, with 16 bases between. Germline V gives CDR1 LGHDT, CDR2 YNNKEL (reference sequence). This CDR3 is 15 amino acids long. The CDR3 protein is CASSPGPWGLYEQYF. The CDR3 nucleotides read TGTGCCAGCAGCCCGGGCCCCTGGGGACTCTACGAGCAGTACTTC.

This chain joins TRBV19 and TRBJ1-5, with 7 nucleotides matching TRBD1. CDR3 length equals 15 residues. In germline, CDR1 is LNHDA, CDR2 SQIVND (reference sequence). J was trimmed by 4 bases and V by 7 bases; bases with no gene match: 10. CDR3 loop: CASTDLQGNNQPQHF. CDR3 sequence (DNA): TGTGCCAGTACCGACCTACAGGGGAATAATCAGCCCCAGCATTTT.

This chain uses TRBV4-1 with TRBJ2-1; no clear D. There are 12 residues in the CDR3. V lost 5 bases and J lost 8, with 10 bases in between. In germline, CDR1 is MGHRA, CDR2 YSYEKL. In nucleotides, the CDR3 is TGCGCCAGCAGCTCCCGTCCCGATGAGCAGTTCTTC. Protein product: CASSSRPDEQFF.

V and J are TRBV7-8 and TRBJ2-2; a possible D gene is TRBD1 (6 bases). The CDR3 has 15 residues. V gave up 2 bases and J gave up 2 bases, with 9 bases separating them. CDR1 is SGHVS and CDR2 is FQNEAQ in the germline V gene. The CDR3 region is CASSLSQGNTGELFF. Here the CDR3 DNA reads TGTGCCAGCAGCTTATCACAGGGAAACACCGGGGAGCTGTTTTTT.

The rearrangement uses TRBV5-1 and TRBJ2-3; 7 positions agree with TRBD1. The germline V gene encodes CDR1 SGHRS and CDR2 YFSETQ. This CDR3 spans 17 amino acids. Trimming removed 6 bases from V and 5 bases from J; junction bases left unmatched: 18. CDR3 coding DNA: TGCGCCAGCACCCCTCCGCTCCGGGACAGCGTGAGAGATACGCAGTATTTT. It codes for CASTPPLRDSVRDTQYF.

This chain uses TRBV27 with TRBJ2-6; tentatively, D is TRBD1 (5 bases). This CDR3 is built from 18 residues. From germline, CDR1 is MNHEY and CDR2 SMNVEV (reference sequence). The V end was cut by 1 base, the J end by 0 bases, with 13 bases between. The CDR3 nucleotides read TGTGCCAGCAGTTTATTCACAGGCTTAAGCTCTGGGGCCAACGTCCTGACTTTC. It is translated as CASSLFTGLSSGANVLTF.

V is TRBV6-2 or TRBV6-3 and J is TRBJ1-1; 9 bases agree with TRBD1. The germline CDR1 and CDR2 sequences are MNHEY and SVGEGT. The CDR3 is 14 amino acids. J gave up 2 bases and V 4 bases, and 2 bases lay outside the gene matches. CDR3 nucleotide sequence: TGTGCCAGCAGTTCGGGACAGGGTAACACTGAAGCTTTCTTT. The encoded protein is CASSSGQGNTEAFF.

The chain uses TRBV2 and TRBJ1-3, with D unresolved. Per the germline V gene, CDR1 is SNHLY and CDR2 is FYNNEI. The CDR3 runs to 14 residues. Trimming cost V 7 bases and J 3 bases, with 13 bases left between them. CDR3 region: CASMKGLNGNTIYF. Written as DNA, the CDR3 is TGTGCCAGCATGAAAGGACTTAATGGAAACACCATATATTTT.

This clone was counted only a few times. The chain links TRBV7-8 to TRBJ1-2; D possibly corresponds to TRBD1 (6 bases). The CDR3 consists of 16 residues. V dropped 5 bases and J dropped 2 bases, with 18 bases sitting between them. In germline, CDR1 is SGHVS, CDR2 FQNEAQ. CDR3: CASSIVGAGANYGYTF. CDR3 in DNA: TGTGCCAGCAGCATAGTGGGGGCTGGGGCAAACTATGGCTACACCTTC.

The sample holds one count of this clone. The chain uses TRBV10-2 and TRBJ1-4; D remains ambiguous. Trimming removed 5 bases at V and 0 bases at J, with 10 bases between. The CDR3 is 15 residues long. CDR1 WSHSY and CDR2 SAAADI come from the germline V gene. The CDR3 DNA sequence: TGCGCCAGCAGTACATACAGTGCAACTAATGAAAAACTGTTTTTT. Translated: CASSTYSATNEKLFF.

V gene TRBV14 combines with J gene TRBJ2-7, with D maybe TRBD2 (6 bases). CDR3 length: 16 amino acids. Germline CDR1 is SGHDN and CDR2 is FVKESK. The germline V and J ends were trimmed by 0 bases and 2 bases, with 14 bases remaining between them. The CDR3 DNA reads TGTGCCAGCAGCCAAGATGACCGAAGGGAGGCCTACGAGCAGTACTTC. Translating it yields CASSQDDRREAYEQYF.

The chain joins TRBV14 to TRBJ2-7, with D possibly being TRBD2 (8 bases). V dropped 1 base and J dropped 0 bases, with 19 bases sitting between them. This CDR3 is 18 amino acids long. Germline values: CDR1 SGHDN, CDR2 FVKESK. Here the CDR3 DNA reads TGTGCCAGCAGCCAAGGACAGGGTACAGCGGGGGTCTCCTACGAGCAGTACTTC. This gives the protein CASSQGQGTAGVSYEQYF.

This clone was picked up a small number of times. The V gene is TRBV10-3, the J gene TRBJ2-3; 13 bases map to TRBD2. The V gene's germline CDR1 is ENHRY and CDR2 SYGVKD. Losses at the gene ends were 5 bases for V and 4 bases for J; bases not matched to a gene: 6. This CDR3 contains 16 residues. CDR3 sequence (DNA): TGTGCCATCAGTCCCGGACTAGCGGGAGTCTCAGATACGCAGTATTTT. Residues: CAISPGLAGVSDTQYF.

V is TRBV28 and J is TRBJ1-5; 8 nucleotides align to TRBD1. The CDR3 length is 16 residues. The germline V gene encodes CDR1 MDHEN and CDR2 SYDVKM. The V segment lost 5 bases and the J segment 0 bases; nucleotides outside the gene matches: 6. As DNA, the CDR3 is TGTGCCAGCAGTCGCCAGGGGGCGGCTAGCAATCAGCCCCAGCATTTT. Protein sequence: CASSRQGAASNQPQHF.

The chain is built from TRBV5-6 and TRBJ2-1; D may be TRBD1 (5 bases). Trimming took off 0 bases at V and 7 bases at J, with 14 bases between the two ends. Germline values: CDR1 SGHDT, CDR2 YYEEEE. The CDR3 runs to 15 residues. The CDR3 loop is CASSLGADPGNEQFF. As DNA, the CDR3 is TGTGCCAGCAGCTTGGGGGCGGACCCAGGGAATGAGCAGTTCTTC.

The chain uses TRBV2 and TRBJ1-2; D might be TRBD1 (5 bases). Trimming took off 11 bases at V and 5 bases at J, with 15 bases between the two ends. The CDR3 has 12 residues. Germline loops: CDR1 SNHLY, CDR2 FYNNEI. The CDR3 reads CAGIGGSYGYTF. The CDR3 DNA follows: TGTGCCGGCATCGGGGGTAGTTATGGCTACACCTTC.

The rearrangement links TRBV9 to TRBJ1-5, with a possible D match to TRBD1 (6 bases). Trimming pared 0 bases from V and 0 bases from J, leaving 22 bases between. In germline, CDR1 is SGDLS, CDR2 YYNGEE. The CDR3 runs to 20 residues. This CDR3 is CASSVVFKGGREFSNQPQHF. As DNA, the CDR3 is TGTGCCAGCAGCGTAGTCTTTAAAGGGGGAAGGGAATTTAGCAATCAGCCCCAGCATTTT.

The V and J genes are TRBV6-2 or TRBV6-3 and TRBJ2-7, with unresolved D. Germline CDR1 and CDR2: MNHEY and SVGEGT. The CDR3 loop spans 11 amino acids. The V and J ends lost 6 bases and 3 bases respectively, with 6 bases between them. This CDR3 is CASSEHYEQYF. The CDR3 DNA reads TGTGCCAGCAGCGAGCACTACGAGCAGTACTTC.